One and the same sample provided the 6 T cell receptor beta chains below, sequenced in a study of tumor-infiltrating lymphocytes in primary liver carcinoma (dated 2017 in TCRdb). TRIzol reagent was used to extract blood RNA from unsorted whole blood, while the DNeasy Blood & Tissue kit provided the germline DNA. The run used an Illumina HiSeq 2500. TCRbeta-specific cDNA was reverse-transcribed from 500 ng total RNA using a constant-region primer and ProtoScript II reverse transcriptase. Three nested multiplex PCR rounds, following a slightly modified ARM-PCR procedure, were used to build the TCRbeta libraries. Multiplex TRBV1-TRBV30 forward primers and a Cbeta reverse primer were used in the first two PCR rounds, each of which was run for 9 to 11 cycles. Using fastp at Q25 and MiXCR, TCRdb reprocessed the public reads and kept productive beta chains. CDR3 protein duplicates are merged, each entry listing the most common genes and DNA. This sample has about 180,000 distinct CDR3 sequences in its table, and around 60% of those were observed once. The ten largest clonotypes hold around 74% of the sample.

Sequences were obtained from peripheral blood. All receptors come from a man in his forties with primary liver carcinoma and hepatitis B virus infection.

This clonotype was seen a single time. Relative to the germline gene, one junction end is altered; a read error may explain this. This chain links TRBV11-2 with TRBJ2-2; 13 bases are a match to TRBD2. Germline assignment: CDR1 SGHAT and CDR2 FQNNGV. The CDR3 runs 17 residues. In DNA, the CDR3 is TGTACCAGCAGCTTAGGGGGGACTAGCGGGATGAGCGGGGAACTGTTTTTT. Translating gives CTSSLGGTSGMSGELFF.

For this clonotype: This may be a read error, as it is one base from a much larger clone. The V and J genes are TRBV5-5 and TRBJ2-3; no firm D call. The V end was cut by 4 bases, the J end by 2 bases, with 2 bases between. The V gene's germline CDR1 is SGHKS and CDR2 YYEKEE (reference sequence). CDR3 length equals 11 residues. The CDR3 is CASSITDTQYF. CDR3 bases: TGTGCCAGCAGCATCACAGATACGCAGTATTTT.

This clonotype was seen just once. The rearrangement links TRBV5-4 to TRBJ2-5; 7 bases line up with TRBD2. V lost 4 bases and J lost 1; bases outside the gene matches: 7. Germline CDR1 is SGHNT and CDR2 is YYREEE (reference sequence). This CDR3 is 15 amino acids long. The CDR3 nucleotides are TGTGCCAGCAGCCTAAAGGCTAGCGGCCAAGAGACCCAGTACTTC. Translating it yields CASSLKASGQETQYF. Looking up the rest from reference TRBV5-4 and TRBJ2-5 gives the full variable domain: ETGVTQSPTHLIKTRGQQVTLRCSSQSGHNTVSWYQQALGQGPQFIFQYYREEENGRGNFPPRFSGLQFPNYSSELNVNALELDDSALYLCASSLKASGQETQYFGPGTRLLVL.

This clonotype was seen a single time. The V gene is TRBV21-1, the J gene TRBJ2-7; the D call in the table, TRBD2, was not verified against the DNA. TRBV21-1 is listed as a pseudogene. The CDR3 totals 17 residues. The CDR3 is CASSNRPKGTSGYEQYF. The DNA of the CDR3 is TGTGCCAGCAGCAATCGGCCCAAGGGGACTAGCGGCTACGAGCAGTACTTC.

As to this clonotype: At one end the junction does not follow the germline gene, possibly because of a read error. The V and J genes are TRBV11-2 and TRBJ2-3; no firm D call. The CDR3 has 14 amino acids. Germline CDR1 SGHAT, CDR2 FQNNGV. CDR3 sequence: CASSSTAIPDTQCF. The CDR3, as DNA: TGTGCCAGCAGCTCAACCGCAATCCCAGATACGCAGTGTTTT.

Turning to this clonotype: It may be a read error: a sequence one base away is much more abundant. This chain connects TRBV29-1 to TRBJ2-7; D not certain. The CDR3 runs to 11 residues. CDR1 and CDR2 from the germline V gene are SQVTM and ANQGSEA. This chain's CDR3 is CSVVLLYEQHF. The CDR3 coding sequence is TGCAGCGTTGTACTACTCTACGAGCAGCACTTC.